What follows are 8 T cell receptor beta chains derived from one specimen sequenced in a study of blood T cell repertoires in COVID-19. Clones were sequenced by immunoSEQ multiplex PCR, and TCRdb holds only the in-frame ones, with some missing. Here the sample spans about 310,000 clones, more than 70% being singletons. The sequencing sample was made of peripheral blood. The receptor set was obtained from a woman in her fifties or sixties who had recovered from COVID-19.

V and J are TRBV5-4 and TRBJ2-7, with 8 bases aligning to TRBD1. This CDR3 has 14 amino acids. J was trimmed by 6 bases and V by 4 bases; bases with no gene match: 9. Germline CDR1 SGHNT, CDR2 YYREEE (reference sequence). The CDR3 nucleotides are TGTGCCAGCAGCGTCGGACAGGGAAGGGGCGAGCAGTACTTC. It specifies CASSVGQGRGEQYF.

The chain carries TRBV10-2 and TRBJ2-7, with a weak D call TRBD1 (5 bases). With 10 bases removed from V and 6 bases from J, the gap between germline ends came to 19 bases. The CDR3 contains 13 residues. Per germline, CDR1 WSHSY and CDR2 SAAADI. CDR3 coding DNA: TGCGCCATCTCGATGATTAGGGGCGCCGAGCAGTACTTC. Protein: CAISMIRGAEQYF.

The rearrangement links TRBV13 to TRBJ2-5, with 7 bases fitting TRBD1. CDR3 length: 15 residues. Germline CDR1 reads PRHDT; CDR2 reads FYEKMQ (reference sequence). V shed 5 bases, J shed 1 base, and the junction held 7 bases outside the gene matches. CDR3 residues: CASSPAQGVQETQYF. The CDR3 nucleotides read TGTGCCAGCAGCCCTGCTCAGGGGGTCCAAGAGACCCAGTACTTC.

This sequence joins TRBV12-3 or TRBV12-4 and TRBJ1-1, with D perhaps matching TRBD1 (6 bases). The CDR3 runs to 13 residues. The V end lost 5 bases, the J end lost 7 bases, and 14 bases lay between the germline ends. The CDR3: CASSTAGQFEAFF. The CDR3 region has the DNA TGTGCCAGCAGTACCGCCGGACAGTTTGAAGCTTTCTTT.

This chain uses TRBV28 with TRBJ2-1; D unresolved. Germline CDR1 MDHEN, CDR2 SYDVKM. Trimming shortened V by 6 bases and J by 7 bases, and 4 bases separated the two germline ends. The CDR3 sequence is 10 residues long. As DNA, the CDR3 is TGTGCCAGCAGCACTAATGAGCAGTTCTTC. This sequence encodes CASSTNEQFF.

V and J are TRBV6-5 and TRBJ2-1; 8 bases are a match to TRBD2. With 4 bases clipped from V and 7 bases from J, the junction kept 9 bases outside the gene matches. This CDR3 is built from 15 residues. Germline CDR1 is MNHEY and CDR2 is SVGAGI. CDR3 amino acids: CASSSLAGYWNEQFF. CDR3 nucleotide sequence: TGTGCCAGCAGTTCATTAGCGGGGTATTGGAATGAGCAGTTCTTC.

This clone was seen only once. This sequence joins TRBV5-4 and TRBJ1-6; 8 nucleotides match TRBD1. V was pared by 0 bases and J by 9 bases, with 5 bases of the junction left unmatched. The CDR3 covers 15 residues. The V gene's germline CDR1 is SGHNT and CDR2 YYREEE (reference sequence). The CDR3 DNA reads as TGTGCCAGCAGCTTGGGGGCAGGGGGCGCTTCACCCCTCCACTTT. This sequence encodes CASSLGAGGASPLHF.

V gene TRBV4-3 combines with J gene TRBJ1-5; D call uncertain. Germline V lookup: CDR1 LGHNA, CDR2 YSLEER. The ends were cut back, 0 bases at V and 7 bases at J, with 16 bases in the middle. The CDR3 is made up of 16 amino acids. CDR3 sequence: CASSQDAWGGRQPQHF. The CDR3 nucleotides read TGCGCCAGCAGCCAAGATGCCTGGGGAGGAAGACAGCCCCAGCATTTT.